This T cell receptor (beta chain) appears in the sequencing data of a study of blood T cell repertoires in COVID-19. Study-wide background: Material from acute and convalescent COVID-19 was sourced from the United States, Italy and Spain. The analysed material was cDNA or gDNA that came from T cells, B-cell-depleted T cells, or PBMCs.

Study processing details: Estimation of nucleated cell counts relied on the amplification of reference gene primers. The protocol was immunoSEQ multiplex PCR, while the TCRdb copy is restricted to in-frame clones and leaves out a portion. That table supplies the V and J calls and clone size; D and trimming were determined from the DNA. The data show fewer than 250,000 clones, with 65% to 85% seen just once and about 8.1% held by the top ten. The CDR3 loop spans 13 amino acids. Looked up from germline, CDR1 is LGHDT and CDR2 is YNNKEL (reference sequence). The ends were cut back, 4 bases at V and 3 bases at J, with 8 bases in the middle.

Sequencing input: peripheral blood. The sequence was obtained from a woman aged 45-60 years with acute or convalescent COVID-19. V usage is TRBV3-1 (or the pseudogene TRBV3-2) and J usage is TRBJ2-3; a possible D gene is TRBD2 (6 bases). The CDR3 spells CASSLGRTDTQYF. In nucleotides, the CDR3 is TGTGCCAGCAGCCTCGGGAGAACAGATACGCAGTATTTT.